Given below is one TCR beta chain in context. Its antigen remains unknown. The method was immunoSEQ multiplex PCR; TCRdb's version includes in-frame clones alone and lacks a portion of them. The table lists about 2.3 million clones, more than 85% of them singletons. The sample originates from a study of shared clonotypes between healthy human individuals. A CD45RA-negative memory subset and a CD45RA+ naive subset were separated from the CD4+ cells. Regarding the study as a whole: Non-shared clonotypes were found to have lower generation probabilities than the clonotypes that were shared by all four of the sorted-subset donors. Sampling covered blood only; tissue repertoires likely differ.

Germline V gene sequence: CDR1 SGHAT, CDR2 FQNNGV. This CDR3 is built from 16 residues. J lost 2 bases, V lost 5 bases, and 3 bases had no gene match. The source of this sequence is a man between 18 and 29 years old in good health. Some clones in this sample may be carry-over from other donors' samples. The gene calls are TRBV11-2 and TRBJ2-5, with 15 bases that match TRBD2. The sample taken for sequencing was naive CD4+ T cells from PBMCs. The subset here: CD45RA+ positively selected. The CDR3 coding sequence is TGTGCCAGCAGCGCCGGACTAGCGGGAGGGCAAGAGACCCAGTACTTC. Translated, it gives CASSAGLAGGQETQYF.